This T cell receptor (beta chain) is drawn from a study of blood T cell repertoires in COVID-19. Study in general: Some COVID-19 samples were acute and others convalescent; all came from the United States, Italy and Spain. PBMCs, B-cell-depleted T cells, or T cells were the source of the cDNA or gDNA that made up the material.

The data were produced by immunoSEQ multiplex PCR, yet TCRdb's version contains in-frame clones alone and is incomplete. The table lists around 250,000 clones, under 85% of them singletons. The CDR3 is made up of 14 amino acids. The V segment lost 7 bases and the J segment 4 bases; nucleotides outside the gene matches: 9. Germline CDR1 and CDR2: MDHEN and SYDVKM. This receptor was taken from a man aged 25-45 years who had recovered from COVID-19. Sequenced input: peripheral blood. The chain combines TRBV28 with TRBJ1-2; 7 bases align to TRBD1. The CDR3 region is CASKRGGAGYGYTF. The CDR3, as DNA: TGTGCCAGCAAAAGAGGGGGCGCCGGCTATGGCTACACCTTC.